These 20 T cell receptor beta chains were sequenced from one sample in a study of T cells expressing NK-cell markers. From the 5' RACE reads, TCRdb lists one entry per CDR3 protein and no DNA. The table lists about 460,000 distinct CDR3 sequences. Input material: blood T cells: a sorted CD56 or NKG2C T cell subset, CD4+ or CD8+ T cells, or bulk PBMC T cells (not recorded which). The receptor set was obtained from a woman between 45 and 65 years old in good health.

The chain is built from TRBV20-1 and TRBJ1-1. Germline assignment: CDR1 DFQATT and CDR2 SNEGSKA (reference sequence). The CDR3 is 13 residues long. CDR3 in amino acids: CSASNGLNTEAFF.

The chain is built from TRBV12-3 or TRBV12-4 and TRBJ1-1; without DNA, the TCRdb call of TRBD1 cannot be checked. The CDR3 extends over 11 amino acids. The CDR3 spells CASSPDRAAFF.

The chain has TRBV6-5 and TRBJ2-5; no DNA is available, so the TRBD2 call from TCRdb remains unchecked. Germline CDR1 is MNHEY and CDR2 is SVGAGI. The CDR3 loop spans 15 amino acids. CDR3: CASSYSLLARQTQYF.

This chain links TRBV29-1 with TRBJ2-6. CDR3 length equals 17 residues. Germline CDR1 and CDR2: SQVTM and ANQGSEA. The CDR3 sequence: CSVPSTLQSSGANVLTF.

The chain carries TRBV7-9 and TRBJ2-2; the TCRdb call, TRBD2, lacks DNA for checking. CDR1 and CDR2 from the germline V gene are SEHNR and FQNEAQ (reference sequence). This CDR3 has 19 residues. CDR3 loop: CASSLPLWRESLGTGELFF.

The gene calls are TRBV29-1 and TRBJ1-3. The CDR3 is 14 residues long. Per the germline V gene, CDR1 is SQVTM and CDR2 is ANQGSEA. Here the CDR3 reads CSATEQGSGNTIYF.

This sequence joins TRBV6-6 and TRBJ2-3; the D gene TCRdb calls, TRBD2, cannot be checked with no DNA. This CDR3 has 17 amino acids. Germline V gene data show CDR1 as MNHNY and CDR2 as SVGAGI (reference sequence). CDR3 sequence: CASSPVGLAGAIDTQYF.

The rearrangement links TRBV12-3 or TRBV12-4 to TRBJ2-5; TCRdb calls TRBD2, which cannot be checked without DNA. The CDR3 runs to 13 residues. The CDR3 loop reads CATKERALETQYF.

CDR3 loop: CASSLSPRGSTGELFF. The rearrangement joins TRBV7-9 to TRBJ2-2; TCRdb gives TRBD1 as the D gene, but with no DNA this cannot be confirmed. Germline assignment: CDR1 SEHNR and CDR2 FQNEAQ (reference sequence). The CDR3 is 16 amino acids.

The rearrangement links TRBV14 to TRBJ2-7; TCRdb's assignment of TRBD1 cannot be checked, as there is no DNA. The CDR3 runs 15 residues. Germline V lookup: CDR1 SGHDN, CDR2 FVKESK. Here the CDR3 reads CASSQEETGIYEQYF.

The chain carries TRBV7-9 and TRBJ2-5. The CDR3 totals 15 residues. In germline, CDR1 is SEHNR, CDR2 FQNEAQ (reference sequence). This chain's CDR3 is CASSLALADQETQYF.

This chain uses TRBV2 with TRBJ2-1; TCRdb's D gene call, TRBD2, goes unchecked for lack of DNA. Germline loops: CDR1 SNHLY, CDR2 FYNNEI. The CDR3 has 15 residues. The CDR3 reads CASTLRASGRNEQFF.

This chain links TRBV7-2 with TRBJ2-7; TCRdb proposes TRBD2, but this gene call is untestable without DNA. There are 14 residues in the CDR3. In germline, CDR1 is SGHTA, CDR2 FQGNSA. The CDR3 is CAAQGVSGPYEQYF.

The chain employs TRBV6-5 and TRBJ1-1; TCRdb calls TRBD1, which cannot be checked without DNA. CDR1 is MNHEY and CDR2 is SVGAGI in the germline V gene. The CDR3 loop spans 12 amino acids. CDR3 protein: CASSYSGEVAFF.

This CDR3 is CASSRTSGSLDEQFF. V usage is TRBV7-8 and J usage is TRBJ2-1; TCRdb designates TRBD2, a call that cannot be tested without DNA. Looked up from germline, CDR1 is SGHVS and CDR2 is FQNEAQ. The CDR3 is 15 amino acids.

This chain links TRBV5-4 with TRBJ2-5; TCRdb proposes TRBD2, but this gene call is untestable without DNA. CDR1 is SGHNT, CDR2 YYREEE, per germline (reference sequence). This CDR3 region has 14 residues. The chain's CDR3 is CASRVSGRGETQYF.

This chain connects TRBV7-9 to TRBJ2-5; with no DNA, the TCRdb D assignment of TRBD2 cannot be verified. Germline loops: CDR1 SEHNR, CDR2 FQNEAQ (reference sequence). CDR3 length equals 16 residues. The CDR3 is CASSPLAGGIWETQYF.

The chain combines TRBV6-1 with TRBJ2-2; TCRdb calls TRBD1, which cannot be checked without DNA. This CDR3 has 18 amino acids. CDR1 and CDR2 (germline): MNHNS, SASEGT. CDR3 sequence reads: CASSGHRVMSPWPGELFF.

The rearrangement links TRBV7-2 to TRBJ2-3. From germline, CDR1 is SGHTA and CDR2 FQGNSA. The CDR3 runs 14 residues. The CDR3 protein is CASSLVGFTDTQYF.

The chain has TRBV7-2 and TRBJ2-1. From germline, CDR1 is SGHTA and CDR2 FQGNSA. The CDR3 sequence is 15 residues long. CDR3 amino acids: CASSVGQGPYNEQFF.